Below, 5 T cell receptor beta chains from the same sample are listed, as sequenced in a study of blood T cell repertoires in COVID-19. The protocol was immunoSEQ multiplex PCR, while the TCRdb copy is restricted to in-frame clones and leaves out a portion. The sample holds 400,000 to 450,000 clones; approximately 89% are singletons and the top ten take around an eighth. The sequenced sample consisted of peripheral blood. The source of these receptors is a woman between 50 and 59 years old with COVID-19, enrolled during active disease.

The gene calls are TRBV10-2 and TRBJ1-1, with D perhaps matching TRBD1 (5 bases). V was cut by 4 bases and J by 8 bases, with 11 bases left in between. The CDR3 consists of 12 residues. CDR1 is WSHSY, CDR2 SAAADI, per germline. The CDR3 DNA is TGCGCCAGCAGTGGATTAAACAGGGAAGCTTTCTTT. The encoded protein is CASSGLNREAFF.

V and J are TRBV3-1 (or the pseudogene TRBV3-2) and TRBJ2-1; 10 bases agree with TRBD2. The J segment lost 5 bases and the V segment lost 5 bases, leaving 12 bases of the junction unmatched. This CDR3 has 17 residues. Germline V gives CDR1 LGHDT, CDR2 YNNKEL (reference sequence). This CDR3 is CASSYLPGLATNNEQFF. In DNA, the CDR3 is TGTGCCAGCAGCTACCTGCCGGGACTAGCGACGAACAATGAGCAGTTCTTC.

The gene calls are TRBV19 and TRBJ2-5; D is perhaps TRBD1 (6 bases). Trimming stripped 1 base from V and 1 base from J, with 10 bases between. There are 15 residues in the CDR3. CDR1 and CDR2 (germline): LNHDA, SQIVND (reference sequence). In nucleotides, the CDR3 is TGTGCCAGTAGTATAGGCGGACAGTCCCAAGAGACCCAGTACTTC. Translated, it gives CASSIGGQSQETQYF.

The V gene is TRBV7-6, the J gene TRBJ1-1, with D maybe TRBD1 (5 bases). Trimming left V 7 bases short and J 3 bases short, with 15 bases between. This CDR3 has 14 residues. Per germline, CDR1 SGHVS and CDR2 FNYEAQ. The CDR3 bases are TGTGCCAGCACCCCCGTGGGGGGGGACACTGAAGCTTTCTTT. Its protein is CASTPVGGDTEAFF.

The genes are TRBV11-2 and TRBJ2-1; 8 nucleotides line up with TRBD2. Germline CDR1 and CDR2: SGHAT and FQNNGV. V lost 1 base to trimming and J lost 5 bases; unmatched junction nucleotides: 4. The CDR3 consists of 15 residues. The CDR3, as DNA: TGTGCCAGCAGCTTAGGGACTAGCCCAAACAATGAGCAGTTCTTC. Protein sequence: CASSLGTSPNNEQFF.